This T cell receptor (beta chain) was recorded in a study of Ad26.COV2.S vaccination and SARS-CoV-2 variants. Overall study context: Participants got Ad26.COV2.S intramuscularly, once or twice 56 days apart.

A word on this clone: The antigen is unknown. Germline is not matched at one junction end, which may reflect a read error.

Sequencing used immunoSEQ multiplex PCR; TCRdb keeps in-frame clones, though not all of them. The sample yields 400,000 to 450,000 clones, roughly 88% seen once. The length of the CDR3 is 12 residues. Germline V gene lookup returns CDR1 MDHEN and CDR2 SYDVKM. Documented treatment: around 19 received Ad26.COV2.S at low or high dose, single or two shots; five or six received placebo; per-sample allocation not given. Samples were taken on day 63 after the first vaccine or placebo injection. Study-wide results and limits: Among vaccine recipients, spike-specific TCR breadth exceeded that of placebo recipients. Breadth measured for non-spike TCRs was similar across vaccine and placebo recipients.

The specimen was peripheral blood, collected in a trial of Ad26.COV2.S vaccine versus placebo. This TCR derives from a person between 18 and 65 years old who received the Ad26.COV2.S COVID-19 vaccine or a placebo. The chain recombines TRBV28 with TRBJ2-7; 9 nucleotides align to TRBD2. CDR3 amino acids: CASSLRRLAEHF. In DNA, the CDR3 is TGTGCCAGCAGTTTAAGGAGACTAGCGGAGCACTTC.